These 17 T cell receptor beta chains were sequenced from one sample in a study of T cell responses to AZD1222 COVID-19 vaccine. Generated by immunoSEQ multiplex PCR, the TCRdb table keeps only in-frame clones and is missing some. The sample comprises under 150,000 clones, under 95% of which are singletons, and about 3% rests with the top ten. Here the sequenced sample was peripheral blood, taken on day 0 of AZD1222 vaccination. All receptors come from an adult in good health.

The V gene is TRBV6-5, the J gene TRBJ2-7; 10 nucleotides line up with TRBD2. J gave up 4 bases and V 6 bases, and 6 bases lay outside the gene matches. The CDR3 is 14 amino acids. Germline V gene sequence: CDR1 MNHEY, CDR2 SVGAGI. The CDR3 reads CASSVLAGQYEQYF. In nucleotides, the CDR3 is TGTGCCAGCAGCGTACTAGCGGGACAGTACGAGCAGTACTTC.

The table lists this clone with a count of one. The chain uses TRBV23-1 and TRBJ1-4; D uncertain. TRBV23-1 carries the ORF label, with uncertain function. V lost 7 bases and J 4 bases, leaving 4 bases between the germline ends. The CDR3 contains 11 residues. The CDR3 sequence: CASMNNEKLFF. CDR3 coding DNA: TGCGCCAGCATGAATAATGAAAAACTGTTTTTT.

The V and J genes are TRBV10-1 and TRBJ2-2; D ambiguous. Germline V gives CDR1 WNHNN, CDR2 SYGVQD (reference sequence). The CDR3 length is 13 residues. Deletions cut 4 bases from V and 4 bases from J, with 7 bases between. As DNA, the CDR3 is TGCGCCAGCAGTGCAAGAGGCACCGGGGAGCTGTTTTTT. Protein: CASSARGTGELFF.

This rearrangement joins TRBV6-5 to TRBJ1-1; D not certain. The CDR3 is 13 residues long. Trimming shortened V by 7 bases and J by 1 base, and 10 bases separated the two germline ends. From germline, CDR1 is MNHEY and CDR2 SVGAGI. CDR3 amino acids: CASTWSRNTEAFF. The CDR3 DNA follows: TGTGCCAGCACGTGGAGTCGGAACACTGAAGCTTTCTTT.

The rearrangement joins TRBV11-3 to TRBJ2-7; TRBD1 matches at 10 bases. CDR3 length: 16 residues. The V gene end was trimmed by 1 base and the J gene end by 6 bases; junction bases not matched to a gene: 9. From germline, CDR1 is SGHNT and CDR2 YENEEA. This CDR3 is CASSLGAGQGNREQYF. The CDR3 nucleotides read TGTGCCAGCAGCTTAGGGGCGGGACAGGGGAATCGCGAGCAGTACTTC.

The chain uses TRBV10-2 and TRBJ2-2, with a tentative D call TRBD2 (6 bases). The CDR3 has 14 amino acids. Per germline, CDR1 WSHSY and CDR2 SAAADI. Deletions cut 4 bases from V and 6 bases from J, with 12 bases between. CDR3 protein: CASSALGGAGELFF. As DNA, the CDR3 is TGCGCCAGCAGTGCCCTTGGAGGGGCCGGGGAGCTGTTTTTT.

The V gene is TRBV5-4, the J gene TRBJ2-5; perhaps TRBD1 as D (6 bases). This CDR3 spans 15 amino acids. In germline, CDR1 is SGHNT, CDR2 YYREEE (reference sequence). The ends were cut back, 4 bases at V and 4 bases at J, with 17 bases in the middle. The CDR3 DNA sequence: TGTGCCAGCAGCGGGGGCGCTCTACACGTAGAGACCCAGTACTTC. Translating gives CASSGGALHVETQYF.

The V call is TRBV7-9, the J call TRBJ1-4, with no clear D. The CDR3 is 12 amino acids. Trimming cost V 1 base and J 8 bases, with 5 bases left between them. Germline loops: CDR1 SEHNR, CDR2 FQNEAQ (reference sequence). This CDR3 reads CASSLVREKLFF. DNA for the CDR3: TGTGCCAGCAGCTTAGTACGGGAAAAACTGTTTTTT.

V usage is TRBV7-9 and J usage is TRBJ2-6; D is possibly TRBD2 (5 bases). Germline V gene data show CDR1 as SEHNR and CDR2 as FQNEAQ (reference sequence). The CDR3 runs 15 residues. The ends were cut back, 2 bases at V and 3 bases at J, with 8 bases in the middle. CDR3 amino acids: CASSLRGHGANVLTF. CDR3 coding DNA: TGTGCCAGCAGCTTAAGAGGGCATGGGGCCAACGTCCTGACTTTC.

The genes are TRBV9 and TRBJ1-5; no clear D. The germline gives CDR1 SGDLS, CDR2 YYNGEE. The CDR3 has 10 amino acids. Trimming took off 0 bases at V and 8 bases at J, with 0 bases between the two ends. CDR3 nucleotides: TGTGCCAGCAGCGTAGAGCCCCAGCATTTT. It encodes CASSVEPQHF.

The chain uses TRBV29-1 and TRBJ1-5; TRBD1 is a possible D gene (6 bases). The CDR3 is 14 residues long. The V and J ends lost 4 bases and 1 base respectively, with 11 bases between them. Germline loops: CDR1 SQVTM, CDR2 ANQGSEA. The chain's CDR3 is CSVAPQGSNQPQHF. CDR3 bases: TGCAGCGTTGCACCACAGGGCAGCAATCAGCCCCAGCATTTT.

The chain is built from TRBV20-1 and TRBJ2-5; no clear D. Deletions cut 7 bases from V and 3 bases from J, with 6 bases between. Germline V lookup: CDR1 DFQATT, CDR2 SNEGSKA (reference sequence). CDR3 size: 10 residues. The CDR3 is CSGLEETQYF. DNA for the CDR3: TGCAGTGGTCTGGAAGAGACCCAGTACTTC.

The CDR3 reads CASSQDNGGAAGDTQYF. DNA of the CDR3: TGCGCCAGCAGCCAAGATAACGGGGGGGCCGCTGGAGATACGCAGTATTTT. V and J are TRBV4-3 and TRBJ2-3; TRBD2 matches at 8 bases. The ends lost 0 bases at V and 5 bases at J; junction bases unmatched: 10. Germline V gene lookup returns CDR1 LGHNA and CDR2 YSLEER. The CDR3 loop spans 17 amino acids.

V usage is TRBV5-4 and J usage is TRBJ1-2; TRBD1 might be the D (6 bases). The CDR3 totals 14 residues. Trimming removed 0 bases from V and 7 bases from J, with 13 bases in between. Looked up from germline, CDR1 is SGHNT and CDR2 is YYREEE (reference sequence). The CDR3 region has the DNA TGTGCCAGCAGCTTGGACAGGGATCAGAGTGGCTACACCTTC. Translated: CASSLDRDQSGYTF. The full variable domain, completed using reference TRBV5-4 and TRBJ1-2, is ETGVTQSPTHLIKTRGQQVTLRCSSQSGHNTVSWYQQALGQGPQFIFQYYREEENGRGNFPPRFSGLQFPNYSSELNVNALELDDSALYLCASSLDRDQSGYTFGSGTRLTVV.

The DNA for the CDR3 is TGTGCCAGCAGCCCGGGAATGAATGAAAAACTGTTTTTT. Translating it yields CASSPGMNEKLFF. The gene calls are TRBV5-4 and TRBJ1-4; D remains ambiguous. Trimming removed 4 bases at V and 5 bases at J, with 9 bases between. Germline-derived CDR1 and CDR2 are SGHNT and YYREEE (reference sequence). The CDR3 is 13 amino acids.

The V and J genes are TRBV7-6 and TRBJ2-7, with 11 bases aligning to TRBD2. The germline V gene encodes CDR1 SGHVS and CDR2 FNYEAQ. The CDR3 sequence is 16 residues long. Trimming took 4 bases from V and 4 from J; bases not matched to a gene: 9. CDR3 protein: CASSWGLAEGVYEQYF. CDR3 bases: TGTGCCAGCAGCTGGGGACTAGCGGAGGGGGTTTACGAGCAGTACTTC.

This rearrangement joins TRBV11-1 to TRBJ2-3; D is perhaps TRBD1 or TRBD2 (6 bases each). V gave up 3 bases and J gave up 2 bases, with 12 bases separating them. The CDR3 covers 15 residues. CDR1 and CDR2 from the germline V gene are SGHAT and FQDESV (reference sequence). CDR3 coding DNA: TGTGCCAGCAGCTTCGGGGGCAGCTCCACAGATACGCAGTATTTT. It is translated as CASSFGGSSTDTQYF.